What follows describes a single T cell receptor beta chain. Its antigen is not identified. This record comes from a study of T cell responses to AZD1222 COVID-19 vaccine. Broader study findings: Baseline seropositives among AZD1222 recipients totaled only five to seven. There were mostly white British donors and more females than males, and clonal diversity was possibly underestimated.

The germline CDR1 and CDR2 sequences are LNHDA and SQIVND (reference sequence). The CDR3 is 14 amino acids. J was trimmed by 3 bases and V by 4 bases; bases with no gene match: 2. The repertoire was sequenced with immunoSEQ multiplex PCR; TCRdb's copy has only in-frame clones and lacks some. Among under 70,000 clones, more than 70% were seen once, and the ten largest hold over 12%. The sample consisted of peripheral blood, taken on day 0 of AZD1222 vaccination. The J gene is TRBJ1-3, the V gene TRBV19, with TRBD1 identical over 8 bases. The sequence was obtained from an adult in good health. This CDR3 is CASSTGTGGNTIYF. The CDR3 nucleotides are TGTGCCAGTAGTACCGGGACAGGTGGAAACACCATATATTTT.